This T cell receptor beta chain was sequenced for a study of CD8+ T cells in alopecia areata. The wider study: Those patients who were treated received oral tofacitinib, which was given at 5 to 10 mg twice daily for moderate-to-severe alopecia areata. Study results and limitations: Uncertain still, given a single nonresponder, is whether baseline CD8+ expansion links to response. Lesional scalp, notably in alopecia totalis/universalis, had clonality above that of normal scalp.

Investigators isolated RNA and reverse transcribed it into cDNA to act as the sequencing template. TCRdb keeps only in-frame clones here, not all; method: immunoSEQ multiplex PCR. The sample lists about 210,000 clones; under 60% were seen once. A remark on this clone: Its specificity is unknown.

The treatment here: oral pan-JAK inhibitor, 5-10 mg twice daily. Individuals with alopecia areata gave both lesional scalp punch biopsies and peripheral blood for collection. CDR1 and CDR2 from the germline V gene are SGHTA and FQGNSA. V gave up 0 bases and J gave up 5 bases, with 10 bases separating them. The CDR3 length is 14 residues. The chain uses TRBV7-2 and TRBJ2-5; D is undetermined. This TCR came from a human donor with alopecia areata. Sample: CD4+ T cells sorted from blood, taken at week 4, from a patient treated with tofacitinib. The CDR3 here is CASSLARYGETQYF. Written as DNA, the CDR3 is TGTGCCAGCAGCTTAGCGCGCTACGGGGAGACCCAGTACTTC.